This T cell receptor beta chain is from a study of T cells expressing NK-cell markers. Each CDR3 protein gets one entry in TCRdb, which reprocessed the 5' RACE reads and gives no DNA. The sample totals some 500,000 distinct CDR3 sequences. This receptor was obtained from a woman aged 45-65 years in good health. Sequencing was performed on blood T cells: a sorted CD56 or NKG2C T cell subset, CD4+ or CD8+ T cells, or bulk PBMC T cells (not recorded which).

The CDR3 is CASSLTGTPNPGGEAFF. This rearrangement joins TRBV12-3 or TRBV12-4 to TRBJ1-1; checking the TCRdb D call of TRBD1 is not possible without DNA. The CDR3 extends over 17 amino acids.